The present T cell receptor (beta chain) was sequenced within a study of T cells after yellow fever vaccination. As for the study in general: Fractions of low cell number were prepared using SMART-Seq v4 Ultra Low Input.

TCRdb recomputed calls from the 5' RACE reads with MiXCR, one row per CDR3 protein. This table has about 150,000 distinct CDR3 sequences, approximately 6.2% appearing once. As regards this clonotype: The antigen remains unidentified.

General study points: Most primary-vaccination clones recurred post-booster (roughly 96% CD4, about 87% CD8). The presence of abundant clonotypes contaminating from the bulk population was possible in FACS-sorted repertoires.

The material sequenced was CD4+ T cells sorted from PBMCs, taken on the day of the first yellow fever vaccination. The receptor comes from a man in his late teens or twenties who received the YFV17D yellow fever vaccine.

CDR3 in DNA: TGTGCCAGCTCACCAAGCGAACGGGACATTTTCACAGATACGCAGTATTTT. Its translation: CASSPSERDIFTDTQYF. V gene TRBV18 combines with J gene TRBJ2-3; possible D gene TRBD1, 6 bases. Per germline, CDR1 KGHSH and CDR2 LQKENI. CDR3 length: 17 amino acids. Trimming took 2 bases from V and 2 from J, leaving 17 bases between them.